This T cell receptor beta chain comes out of a study of CD8 T cells in ankylosing spondylitis. Study observations and caveats: Existing reports had already noted some motif variants in reactive arthritis synovial fluid and blood. What appeared characteristic of ankylosing spondylitis blood was a TCR beta motif of several highly homologous variants.

The ends were cut back, 4 bases at V and 0 bases at J, with 10 bases in the middle. Germline V gene data show CDR1 as SEHNR and CDR2 as FQNEAQ (reference sequence). The CDR3 loop spans 14 amino acids. One entry per CDR3 protein results from TCRdb running MiXCR on the 5' RACE reads. In the table there are 150,000 or so distinct CDR3 sequences, 15% to 20% of which are singletons. The table lists this clonotype with a few counts. Its antigen is undetermined. The sequence was obtained from a male donor with ankylosing spondylitis or in good health (not recorded which). The rearrangement links TRBV7-9 to TRBJ2-7; D ambiguous. Sample: blood, either unsorted or a sorted T cell fraction (not recorded which). The CDR3 sequence is CASSSPVSSYEQYF. The CDR3 region has the DNA TGTGCCAGCAGCTCCCCGGTGAGCTCCTACGAGCAGTACTTC.